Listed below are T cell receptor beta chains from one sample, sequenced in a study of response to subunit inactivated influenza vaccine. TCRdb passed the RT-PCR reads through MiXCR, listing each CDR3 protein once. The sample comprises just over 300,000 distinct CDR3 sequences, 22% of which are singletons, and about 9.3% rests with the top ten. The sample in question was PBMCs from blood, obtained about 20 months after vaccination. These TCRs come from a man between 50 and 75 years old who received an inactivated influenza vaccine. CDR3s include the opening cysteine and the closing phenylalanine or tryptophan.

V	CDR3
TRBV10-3	CAISESGNSNQPQHF
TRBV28	CASSLWGTFSYEQYF
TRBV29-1	CSVRDVTYNEQFF
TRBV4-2	CASSQGGRHSYEQYF
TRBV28	CASSLVGQLPYEQYF
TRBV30	CAWSGSSQPQHF
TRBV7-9	CASSLGGTGYGEKLFF
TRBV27	CASRYRGGYTF
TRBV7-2	CASSLGASGLTDTQYF
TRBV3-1	CASSQGGPSGSQHF
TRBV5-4	CASSRQVPTEAFF
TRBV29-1	CSVLSGSNNEQFF
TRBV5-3	CASSLADSGTGRLGGYTF
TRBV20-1	CSASVLARFPFYEQYF
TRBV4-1	CASSQDQVGQGYEQYF
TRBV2	CASSSKRSYEQYF
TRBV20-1	CSAREEKLFF
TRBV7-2	CASSPDLGEKLFF
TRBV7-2	CASSKIQWSGSEAFF
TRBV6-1	CASSEAEGLINEKLFF
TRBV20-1	CSARGPEGREKLFF
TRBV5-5	CASSLWDLQDTEAFF
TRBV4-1	CASSQFLFGAQGKAFF
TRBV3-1	CASSPYRDIGEKLFF
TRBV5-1	CASSWRPSRTYNEQFF
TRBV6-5	CASSYSLSSFQETQYF
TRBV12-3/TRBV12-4	CASSLGHGGNQPQHF
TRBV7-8	CASSSIERGEQFF
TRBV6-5	CASSFSPRIEPLHF
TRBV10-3	CAISGQGADEQYF
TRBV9	CASSVAPRSGVSTDTQYF
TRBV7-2	CASSLALTGGFNEQFF
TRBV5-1	CASSFDRLAALSSYNEQFF
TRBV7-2	CASSLFLGQTYEQYF
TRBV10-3	CAISPSGSTDTQYF
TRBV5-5	CASSLELGHPQHF
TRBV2	CASSESPLATETQYF